Included here is one T cell receptor (beta chain) sequence, with context. Its recognized antigen is unknown. No clone much larger than this one lies a single base away; base qualities are absent. The roughly 37 donors, aged roughly 6 to 95 years, were systemically healthy Caucasian individuals from Russia. Each donor gave approximately 9.3 milliliters of peripheral blood, collected into EDTA-treated Vacutainer tubes. Ficoll-Paque density-gradient centrifugation was used to isolate PBMCs, with at least 6 million per sample. Total RNA, at least 6 micrograms per sample, was extracted from PBMCs with Trizol reagent. The percentages of naive CD45RAhigh/CD27high T cells were determined by flow cytometry on a PBMC aliquot from every donor. The data were obtained in a study of blood T cells in healthy people across ages (dated by TCRdb to 2014 to 2015). Concerning the study at large: In model experiments, template switching captured roughly one uniquely barcoded TCR beta cDNA molecule for every two T cells. To avoid experimental bias, donors of different ages were distributed randomly across sequencing lanes. Four age groups were formed from the donors: young (average roughly 16 years), middle-aged (approximately 40), aged (roughly 58) and long-lived (approximately 78). The study analyzed two additional independent replicas of 1 million unique cDNA reads from the same blood draw for two donors, one aged 18 to 30 and one aged 80 or older. Age-related changes in TCR beta repertoire diversity were measured in the study by deep sequencing normalized with unique cDNA molecular identifiers. What the research found in general, with its limitations: The CMV infection status of donors was not known, potentially confounding age-related changes in expanded clonotypes. Observed TCR beta diversity correlated strongly with the percentage of naive T cells measured by flow cytometry. Conclusive comparison of naive and antigen-experienced compartments was prevented by the profiling of bulk unsorted PBMCs. Estimates of total diversity from one million sequenced T cells were regarded as lower bounds and underestimates. Compared with the aged group, more naive CD4+ T cells, fewer expanded clones and increased TCR diversity were shown by the long-lived group, suggesting age selection. As age increased, observed TCR beta diversity per million T cells dropped in a roughly linear way, and a significant reduction was already evident by age around 41.

The germline V gene specifies MNHEY as CDR1 and SVGEGT as CDR2. The junction shows trimming of 0 bases on V and 7 bases on J, plus 13 bases between the germline ends. From the cysteine up to the phenylalanine, the CDR3 has a length of 14 residues. Only the CDR3 part of the read is kept: 42 bases, read in frame from the first base. Library preparation used 5' RACE. Sequencing was performed on an Illumina HiSeq 2500. The second PCR ran for roughly 7 to 12 cycles and used a J-beta primer mix along with a sample-barcoded 5' primer. Each TCR beta cDNA molecule received a unique molecular identifier from a template-switch 5' adaptor carrying 12 random nucleotides. Each sample yielded at least 2.5 million CDR3-containing paired-end reads. First-strand cDNA synthesis was performed from all RNA using the Mint cDNA synthesis kit, with priming by a TRBC-specific oligonucleotide. Following uracil-DNA glycosylase treatment, a first 18-cycle PCR with universal primers M1SS and BC2_uni_R was performed on all cDNA. The paper's data handling went like this. Each sample was normalized by randomly selecting 1 million high-quality reads, each carrying a distinct molecular identifier. Instead of being binned into consensus sequences, reads that shared molecular identifiers were thrown out. MiTCR, with a Q25 quality threshold and the strictest error-elimination algorithm, was used for CDR3 identification, clonotype clustering and error correction. Lower-bound total TCR beta diversity was estimated with a nonparametric unseen species model using Euler transformation. TCRdb handled the public reads itself, with Q25 trimming in fastp and clone calling in MiXCR, and kept productive beta chains. All rows with the same CDR3 protein become a single entry with the most common DNA and genes. The V and J calls follow TCRdb's processing rather than the paper's. For this sample the table gives about a million distinct CDR3 sequences, of which about 44% were detected only once. The top ten clonotypes cover about an eighth of the sample.

The rearranged chain carries TRBV6-2 or TRBV6-3 and TRBJ2-7; the D gene is possibly TRBD1 or TRBD2, each agreeing over 5 bases. The source is a young man in good health. The sequenced material came from blood. The nucleotides are TGTGCCAGCAGTTACTCGGGGACCCTGGGGGAGCAGTACTTC. This is translated as CASSYSGTLGEQYF.